A single TCR beta chain is shown here with its context. Treatment specified: roughly 18 received Ad26.COV2.S at low or high dose, single or two shots; 5 received placebo; per-sample allocation not given. Each sample was drawn 63 days after the first injection (of vaccine or placebo). In Boston, the donor was an adult between 18-55 years of age. Germline V gene data show CDR1 as SGHTA and CDR2 as FQGTGA. The CDR3 is 15 amino acids. V lost 6 bases to trimming and J lost 6 bases, with 17 bases between them. The data stem from a study of Ad26.COV2.S vaccination and SARS-CoV-2 variants. Across the study: Once or twice, 56 days apart, Ad26.COV2.S was delivered intramuscularly.

Profiling relied on immunoSEQ multiplex PCR, and the TCRdb table lists in-frame clones only, not all of them. The data contain fewer than 500,000 clones, 90% of them singletons. The sequences come from peripheral blood, collected in a trial of Ad26.COV2.S vaccine versus placebo. The chain recombines TRBV7-3 with TRBJ2-2; D may be TRBD1 or TRBD2 (6 bases each). This receptor was obtained from a person aged 18-60 years who received the Ad26.COV2.S COVID-19 vaccine or a placebo. CDR3 bases: TGTGCCAGCAGAGGGGGGACTGGGAAGGCCGGGGAGCTGTTTTTT. It is translated as CASRGGTGKAGELFF.